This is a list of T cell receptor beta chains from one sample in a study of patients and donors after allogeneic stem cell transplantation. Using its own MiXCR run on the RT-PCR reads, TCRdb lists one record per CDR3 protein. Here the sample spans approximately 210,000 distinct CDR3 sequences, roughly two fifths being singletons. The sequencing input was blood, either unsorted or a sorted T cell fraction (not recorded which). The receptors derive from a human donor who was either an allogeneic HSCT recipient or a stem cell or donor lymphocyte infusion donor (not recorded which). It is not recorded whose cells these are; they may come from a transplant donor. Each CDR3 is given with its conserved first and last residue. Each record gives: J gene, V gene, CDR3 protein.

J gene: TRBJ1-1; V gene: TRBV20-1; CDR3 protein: CSARRQGGTEAFF
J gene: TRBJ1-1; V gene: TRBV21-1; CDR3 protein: CASSKAPSGITGQGTTEAFF
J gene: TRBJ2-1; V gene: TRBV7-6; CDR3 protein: CASSLGENSGRARVKYNEQFF
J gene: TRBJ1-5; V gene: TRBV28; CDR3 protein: CASSPIPTYQPQHF
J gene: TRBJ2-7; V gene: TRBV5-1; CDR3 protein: CASSTPGANSRRYEQYF
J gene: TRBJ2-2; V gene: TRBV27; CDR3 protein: CASSFTGVAGELFF
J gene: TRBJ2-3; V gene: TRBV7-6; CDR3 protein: CASSLGASGRGTDTQYF
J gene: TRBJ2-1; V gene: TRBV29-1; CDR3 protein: CSVATGGHEQFF
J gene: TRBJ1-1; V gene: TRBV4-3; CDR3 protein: CASSQVYRAMNTEAFF
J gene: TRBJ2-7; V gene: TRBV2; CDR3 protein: CASSSWTSGSYSYEQYF
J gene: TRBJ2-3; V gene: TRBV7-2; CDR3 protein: CASSLESRVLTDTQYF
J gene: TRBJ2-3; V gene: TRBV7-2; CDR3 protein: CASSLRQLGLKDTQYF
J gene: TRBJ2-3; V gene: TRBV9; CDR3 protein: CASSPGTTSGSTDTQYF
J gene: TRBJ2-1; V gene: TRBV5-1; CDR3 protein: CASSSRPGLGDNEQFF
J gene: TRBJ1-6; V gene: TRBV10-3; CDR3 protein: CAISESTGDTYNSPLHF
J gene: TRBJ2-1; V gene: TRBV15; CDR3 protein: CATSGGDRASEQFF
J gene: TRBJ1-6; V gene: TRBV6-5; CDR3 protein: CASSSEGTVDPLHF
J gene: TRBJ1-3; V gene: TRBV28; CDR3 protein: CASSPGTNSGNTIYF
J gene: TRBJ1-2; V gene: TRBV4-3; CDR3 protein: CASSQEAEGNYGYTF
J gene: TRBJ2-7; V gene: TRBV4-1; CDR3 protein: CASSHESTQSYEQYF
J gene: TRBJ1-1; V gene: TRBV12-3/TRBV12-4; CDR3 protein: CASSEGHLEAFF
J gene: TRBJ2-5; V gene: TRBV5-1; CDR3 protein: CASRKSGGETQYF
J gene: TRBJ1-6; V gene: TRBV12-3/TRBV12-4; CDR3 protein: CASSLGSNNSPLHF
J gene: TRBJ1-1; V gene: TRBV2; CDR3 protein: CASSEGQGAMNTEVFF
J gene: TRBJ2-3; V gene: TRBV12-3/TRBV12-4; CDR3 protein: CASSIVGTDTQYF
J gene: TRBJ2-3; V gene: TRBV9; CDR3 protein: CASSVAGDLGTDTQYF
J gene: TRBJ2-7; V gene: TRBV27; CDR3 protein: CASSPLGGIDEQYF
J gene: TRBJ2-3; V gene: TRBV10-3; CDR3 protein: CAISEPRTVSTDTQYF
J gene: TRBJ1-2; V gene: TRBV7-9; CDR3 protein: CASSLAHLPGSDGYTF
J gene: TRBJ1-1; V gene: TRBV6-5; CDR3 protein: CASSYHPLGSNTEAFF
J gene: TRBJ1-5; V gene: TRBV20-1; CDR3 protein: CSARKGQTNQPQHF